This TCR beta chain was captured in a study of liver allograft versus peripheral blood T cells. Study as a whole: Repertoires from peripheral blood of liver transplant recipients were compared with those inside their transplanted livers. Regarding the study as a whole: It was reported that the T cell receptor repertoires found inside liver allografts differed from those that were detected in peripheral blood.

This clonotype was recorded many times. Its target is unknown. TCRdb reprocessed the reads with MiXCR, giving one entry per CDR3 protein. The table lists a few thousand distinct CDR3 sequences, about 16% of them singletons. Trimming stripped 0 bases from V and 0 bases from J, with 5 bases between. Germline V gene data show CDR1 as SGHDT and CDR2 as YYEEEE. The CDR3 has 14 residues. This TCR came from a human patient who had a liver transplant. Some T cells may have come from the graft donor. This chain uses TRBV5-6 with TRBJ2-3; D not resolved. CDR3: CASSLDRSTDTQYF. The CDR3 DNA sequence: TGTGCCAGCAGCTTGGACAGAAGCACAGATACGCAGTATTTT.